The present entry profiles one T cell receptor beta chain with its context. Its antigen is not identified. The method was immunoSEQ multiplex PCR; TCRdb's version includes in-frame clones alone and lacks a portion of them. The data hold approximately 70,000 clones, with 88% observed a single time. The data stem from a study of OX40 agonist ivuxolimab in advanced cancers. Study as a whole: The drug used for patients, ivuxolimab, was an agonistic anti-OX40 (CD134) antibody. Of mixed ages from about 23 to 79 and averaging around 60 years, the group was 65% to 85% male.

Findings and limits, study-wide: Not determined was the antigen specificity of the expanded peripheral T cells. Dosing at 0.1 to 3.0 mg/kg was accompanied by clonal expansion of CD4+ and CD8+ blood T cells by week 6.

The CDR3 loop spans 15 amino acids. Trimming removed 7 bases from V and 4 bases from J, with 17 bases in between. CDR1 is SNHLY and CDR2 is FYNNEI in the germline V gene. The source is an adult with an advanced solid tumor such as melanoma, head and neck, liver or kidney cancer. This chain joins TRBV2 and TRBJ2-4, with a weak D call TRBD1 (5 bases). The material sequenced was CD4+ or CD8+ T cells sorted from blood, taken in a trial of the OX40 agonist ivuxolimab. The CDR3: CASTEWLRVKNIQYF. The CDR3, as DNA: TGTGCCAGCACGGAGTGGCTCAGGGTAAAAAACATTCAGTACTTC. Full variable domain (outside the CDR3, taken from reference TRBV2 and TRBJ2-4): EPEVTQTPSHQVTQMGQEVILRCVPISNHLYFYWYRQILGQKVEFLVSFYNNEISEKSEIFDDQFSVERPDGSNFTLKIRSTKLEDSAMYFCASTEWLRVKNIQYFGAGTRLSVL.